This TCR beta chain was captured by sequencing in a study of Graves' ophthalmopathy and Graves' hyperthyroidism. For repertoire sequencing, the TCR beta CDR3 regions were amplified from RNA transcripts. First-round RT-PCR with HTBI primers preceded a second-round multiplex PCR. TCRdb passed the multiplex PCR reads through MiXCR, listing each CDR3 protein once. There are about 1.1 million distinct CDR3 sequences in the sample; about 40% occur only once, and around 10% lies in the top ten. This clonotype was observed at least ten times. V lost 5 bases and J lost 6; bases outside the gene matches: 8. This CDR3 spans 14 amino acids. Enrollment excluded any patients with other autoimmune diseases, uncontrolled infections, pregnancy or lactation.

The chain employs TRBV12-3 or TRBV12-4 and TRBJ1-2; TRBD1 matches at 8 bases. The sample comprised peripheral blood or thyroid tissue (not recorded which). This sequence originates from an adult man with Graves' hyperthyroidism. The chain's CDR3 is CASSPQGAGDGYTF. CDR3 nucleotides: TGTGCCAGCAGTCCCCAGGGGGCAGGGGATGGCTACACCTTC.